What follows are 23 T cell receptor beta chains derived from one specimen sequenced in a study of blood T cells in healthy people across ages. Primed by a sample-barcoded 5' primer and a J-beta primer mix, a second PCR proceeded for about 7 to 12 cycles. TCRdb recomputed calls from the 5' RACE reads with MiXCR, one row per CDR3 protein. This sample has about 290,000 distinct CDR3 sequences, with around 30% found just once. The sample was blood. Receptors were obtained from a woman aged 70-85 years in good health.

With respect to this clonotype: A single base separates this from a much larger clone, so it may be a read error. The chain links TRBV12-3 or TRBV12-4 to TRBJ2-1; maybe TRBD2 (5 bases). Trimming shortened V by 6 bases and J by 8 bases, and 8 bases separated the two germline ends. The length of the CDR3 is 11 residues. CDR3 protein: CASRERDEQFF. In DNA form, the CDR3 reads TGTGCCAGCAGGGAGAGGGATGAGCAGTTCTTC.

This clonotype has a handful of counts. V gene TRBV3-1 combines with J gene TRBJ1-5, with D unclear. The CDR3 is 16 residues long. Germline V gene lookup returns CDR1 LGHDT and CDR2 YNNKEL (reference sequence). The ends were cut back, 1 base at V and 1 base at J, with 11 bases in the middle. Here the CDR3 DNA reads TGTGCCAGCAGCCAAGGAGAAAGCAGGAGCAATCAGCCCCAGCATTTT. Translating gives CASSQGESRSNQPQHF.

This chain links TRBV12-3 or TRBV12-4 with TRBJ1-5; D gene uncertain. This CDR3 region has 12 residues. V lost 8 bases and J lost 7, with 12 bases in between. CDR3 residues: CASSYQSQPQHF. CDR3 coding DNA: TGTGCCAGCTCATATCAAAGCCAGCCCCAGCATTTT.

CDR3 in DNA: TGTGCCAGCAGATCGGGACAGCGGGGGTCGGGCTCCTACGAGCAGTACTTC. Its protein is CASRSGQRGSGSYEQYF. This chain links TRBV2 with TRBJ2-7; possible D gene TRBD2, 8 bases. CDR3 size: 17 residues. The germline CDR1 and CDR2 sequences are SNHLY and FYNNEI. Trimming pared 6 bases from V and 0 bases from J, leaving 21 bases between.

This chain uses TRBV7-6 with TRBJ2-3; no clear D. Trimming removed 6 bases from V and 8 bases from J, with 12 bases in between. In germline, CDR1 is SGHVS, CDR2 FNYEAQ. The CDR3 consists of 12 residues. The CDR3 loop reads CASSSLSRTQYF. DNA for the CDR3: TGTGCCAGCAGTTCCTTAAGCCGTACGCAGTATTTT. The complete variable domain, with remaining parts taken from reference TRBV7-6 and TRBJ2-3, reads GAGVSQSPRYKVTKRGQDVALRCDPISGHVSLYWYRQALGQGPEFLTYFNYEAQQDKSGLPNDRFSAERPEGSISTLTIQRTEQRDSAMYRCASSSLSRTQYFGPGTRLTVL.

This clonotype was picked up a small number of times. A junction boundary mismatches the germline segment, possibly from a read error. The CDR3 sequence: CAGSQQGYNEQFF. For the CDR3, the DNA is TGTGCCGGCAGTCAGCAGGGATACAATGAGCAGTTCTTC. This chain joins TRBV27 and TRBJ2-1; a weak D match, TRBD1 (5 bases). This CDR3 is built from 13 residues. Germline lookup yields CDR1 MNHEY and CDR2 SMNVEV (reference sequence).

This chain uses TRBV5-4 with TRBJ2-1; 9 bases fit TRBD1. The CDR3 loop spans 14 amino acids. With V trimmed by 6 bases and J by 6 bases, 7 bases remained unmatched. In germline, CDR1 is SGHNT, CDR2 YYREEE (reference sequence). The CDR3 loop reads CASNRQGGGNEQFF. Written as DNA, the CDR3 is TGTGCCAGCAACCGACAGGGGGGGGGCAATGAGCAGTTCTTC. The whole variable domain, remainder taken from reference TRBV5-4 and TRBJ2-1, is ETGVTQSPTHLIKTRGQQVTLRCSSQSGHNTVSWYQQALGQGPQFIFQYYREEENGRGNFPPRFSGLQFPNYSSELNVNALELDDSALYLCASNRQGGGNEQFFGPGTRLTVL.

The chain combines TRBV11-2 with TRBJ2-7; 14 bases are a match to TRBD2. The CDR3 covers 16 residues. Unmatched junction bases numbered 6, after V lost 2 bases and J lost 6 bases. The V gene's germline CDR1 is SGHAT and CDR2 FQNNGV. This chain's CDR3 is CASSLLQGLAGAEQYF. CDR3 nucleotides: TGTGCCAGCAGCTTATTGCAGGGACTAGCGGGAGCCGAGCAGTACTTC.

This clonotype was seen many times. The chain uses TRBV20-1 and TRBJ1-2, with 10 nucleotides matching TRBD1. The CDR3 contains 14 residues. V was clipped by 6 bases and J by 8 bases; unmatched bases: 12. Germline CDR1 and CDR2: DFQATT and SNEGSKA (reference sequence). The CDR3 DNA is TGCAGTGCCAGTGACACCGGGACAGGGGACGGCTACACCTTC. Its protein product is CSASDTGTGDGYTF.

This clonotype has only a few counts. The CDR3 DNA sequence: TGTGCCAGCAGCCAAGAACGGGGGCCCAGGGCCCACTACACCTTC. This gives the protein CASSQERGPRAHYTF. The chain links TRBV14 to TRBJ1-2; D may be TRBD1 (6 bases). Germline assignment: CDR1 SGHDN and CDR2 FVKESK. This CDR3 contains 15 residues. With 0 bases removed from V and 10 bases from J, the gap between germline ends came to 18 bases. The whole variable domain, filled in from reference TRBV14 and TRBJ1-2, reads EAGVTQFPSHSVIEKGQTVTLRCDPISGHDNLYWYRRVMGKEIKFLLHFVKESKQDESGMPNNRFLAERTGGTYSTLKVQPAELEDSGVYFCASSQERGPRAHYTFGSGTRLTVV.

There are a few counts of this clonotype. CDR3 residues: CASRLTSGRNAEQFF. The CDR3 DNA follows: TGTGCCAGCAGGCTAACTAGCGGGAGGAATGCTGAGCAGTTCTTC. The chain links TRBV6-2 or TRBV6-3 to TRBJ2-1; 12 positions match TRBD2. Germline CDR1 is MNHEY and CDR2 is SVGEGT. The V segment lost 6 bases and the J segment 9 bases; nucleotides outside the gene matches: 9. CDR3 length: 15 residues.

This clonotype was picked up a small number of times. J is TRBJ2-5 and V is TRBV20-1; the D gene is possibly TRBD1 (6 bases). This CDR3 is 14 amino acids long. V shed 5 bases and J shed 0 bases, with 13 bases lying between them. Germline values: CDR1 DFQATT, CDR2 SNEGSKA (reference sequence). CDR3 sequence reads: CSAPLDRYQETQYF. The CDR3 DNA reads as TGCAGTGCTCCCCTTGACAGGTACCAAGAGACCCAGTACTTC.

The CDR3 is CASSWFPDSLNYVGYTF. CDR3 in DNA: TGCGCCAGCAGCTGGTTTCCGGACAGTTTAAATTATGTTGGCTACACCTTC. The chain employs TRBV5-1 and TRBJ1-2; D might be TRBD1 (6 bases). The germline V gene encodes CDR1 SGHRS and CDR2 YFSETQ. V lost 3 bases, J lost 7 bases, and 25 bases lay in between. The CDR3 loop spans 17 amino acids.

The V gene is TRBV4-2, the J gene TRBJ1-6, with TRBD1 matching 9 bases. Germline CDR1 reads LGHNA; CDR2 reads YNFKEQ. The CDR3 has 16 residues. The J segment lost 10 bases and the V segment lost 1 base, leaving 8 bases of the junction unmatched. CDR3 loop: CASSQGAGQGESPLHF. CDR3 coding DNA: TGTGCCAGCAGCCAAGGCGCGGGACAGGGTGAGTCACCCCTCCACTTT.

V usage is TRBV7-2 and J usage is TRBJ2-5; D tentatively fits TRBD1 or TRBD2 (5 bases each). The CDR3 has 17 residues. V was trimmed by 5 bases and J by 11 bases, leaving 30 bases between them. Per the germline V gene, CDR1 is SGHTA and CDR2 is FQGNSA. The CDR3, as DNA: TGTGCCAGCAGCCGTCTGGCGAGTCCGGGACCGAGAAATGAGCAGTACTTC. Its translation is CASSRLASPGPRNEQYF.

This clonotype was counted between two and nine times. The V and J genes are TRBV29-1 and TRBJ2-1, with 11 bases fitting TRBD2. Germline-derived CDR1 and CDR2 are SQVTM and ANQGSEA. V lost 6 bases, J lost 5 bases, and 6 bases stayed unmatched. This CDR3 has 14 amino acids. The CDR3 spells CSVRPTSGDNEQFF. CDR3 nucleotide sequence: TGCAGCGTGCGACCGACTAGCGGGGACAATGAGCAGTTCTTC.

The chain couples TRBV20-1 to TRBJ2-7; the D is unclear. Germline assignment: CDR1 DFQATT and CDR2 SNEGSKA (reference sequence). Trimming cost V 3 bases and J 3 bases, with 15 bases left between them. CDR3 length: 14 amino acids. This CDR3 is CSASQGKAIYEQYF. CDR3 sequence (DNA): TGCAGTGCTAGTCAAGGGAAGGCTATCTACGAGCAGTACTTC.

The rearrangement uses TRBV6-5 and TRBJ2-1; unclear D gene. The J call may be in error: the DNA end matches TRBJ2-7 better. Germline lookup yields CDR1 MNHEY and CDR2 SVGAGI. This CDR3 spans 16 amino acids. CDR3 region: CASSYGPTGVPNEQYF. Written as DNA, the CDR3 is TGTGCCAGCAGTTATGGCCCGACTGGGGTCCCTAACGAGCAGTACTTC.

The rearrangement uses TRBV2 and TRBJ2-5; 7 nucleotides agree with TRBD2. This CDR3 spans 13 amino acids. V lost 6 bases and J lost 8; bases outside the gene matches: 9. CDR1 and CDR2 (germline): SNHLY, FYNNEI. CDR3 amino acids: CASRTDQRDTQYF. The CDR3 DNA is TGTGCCAGCAGGACAGACCAGCGGGATACCCAGTACTTC.

This clonotype was observed a few times. This chain joins TRBV7-3 and TRBJ2-3; tentatively, D is TRBD1 (5 bases). V shed 2 bases and J shed 8 bases, with 11 bases lying between them. Germline V gives CDR1 SGHTA, CDR2 FQGTGA. The CDR3 has 13 residues. As DNA, the CDR3 is TGTGCCAGCAGCTTACTGGGGCAGGGTACGCAGTATTTT. Translation gives CASSLLGQGTQYF.

This clonotype was observed a few times. This chain connects TRBV6-5 to TRBJ2-1; D perhaps matches TRBD2 (7 bases). V was shortened by 6 bases and J by 4 bases, with 16 bases between the two germline ends. Germline-derived CDR1 and CDR2 are MNHEY and SVGAGI. The CDR3 is 15 amino acids. CDR3 DNA sequence: TGTGCCAGCAGGTCGGCCGGGGGGCAATACAATGAGCAGTTCTTC. Its translation: CASRSAGGQYNEQFF.

This clonotype showed up just a few times. This chain links TRBV20-1 with TRBJ2-5, with 8 bases that match TRBD1. The last part of the DNA fits TRBJ2-1 better; the J call may be wrong. The CDR3 is 14 amino acids. The germline gives CDR1 DFQATT, CDR2 SNEGSKA (reference sequence). The CDR3 is CSAQARTGSDEQFF. The CDR3, as DNA: TGCAGTGCTCAAGCTCGGACAGGGTCGGATGAGCAGTTCTTC.

This sequence joins TRBV7-2 and TRBJ2-5; a weak D match, TRBD1 (5 bases). The germline V gene encodes CDR1 SGHTA and CDR2 FQGNSA. Trimming cost V 2 bases and J 4 bases, with 8 bases left between them. The CDR3 covers 13 residues. The CDR3 protein is CASSLQQGETQYF. In DNA, the CDR3 is TGTGCCAGCAGCTTACAGCAGGGAGAGACCCAGTACTTC.